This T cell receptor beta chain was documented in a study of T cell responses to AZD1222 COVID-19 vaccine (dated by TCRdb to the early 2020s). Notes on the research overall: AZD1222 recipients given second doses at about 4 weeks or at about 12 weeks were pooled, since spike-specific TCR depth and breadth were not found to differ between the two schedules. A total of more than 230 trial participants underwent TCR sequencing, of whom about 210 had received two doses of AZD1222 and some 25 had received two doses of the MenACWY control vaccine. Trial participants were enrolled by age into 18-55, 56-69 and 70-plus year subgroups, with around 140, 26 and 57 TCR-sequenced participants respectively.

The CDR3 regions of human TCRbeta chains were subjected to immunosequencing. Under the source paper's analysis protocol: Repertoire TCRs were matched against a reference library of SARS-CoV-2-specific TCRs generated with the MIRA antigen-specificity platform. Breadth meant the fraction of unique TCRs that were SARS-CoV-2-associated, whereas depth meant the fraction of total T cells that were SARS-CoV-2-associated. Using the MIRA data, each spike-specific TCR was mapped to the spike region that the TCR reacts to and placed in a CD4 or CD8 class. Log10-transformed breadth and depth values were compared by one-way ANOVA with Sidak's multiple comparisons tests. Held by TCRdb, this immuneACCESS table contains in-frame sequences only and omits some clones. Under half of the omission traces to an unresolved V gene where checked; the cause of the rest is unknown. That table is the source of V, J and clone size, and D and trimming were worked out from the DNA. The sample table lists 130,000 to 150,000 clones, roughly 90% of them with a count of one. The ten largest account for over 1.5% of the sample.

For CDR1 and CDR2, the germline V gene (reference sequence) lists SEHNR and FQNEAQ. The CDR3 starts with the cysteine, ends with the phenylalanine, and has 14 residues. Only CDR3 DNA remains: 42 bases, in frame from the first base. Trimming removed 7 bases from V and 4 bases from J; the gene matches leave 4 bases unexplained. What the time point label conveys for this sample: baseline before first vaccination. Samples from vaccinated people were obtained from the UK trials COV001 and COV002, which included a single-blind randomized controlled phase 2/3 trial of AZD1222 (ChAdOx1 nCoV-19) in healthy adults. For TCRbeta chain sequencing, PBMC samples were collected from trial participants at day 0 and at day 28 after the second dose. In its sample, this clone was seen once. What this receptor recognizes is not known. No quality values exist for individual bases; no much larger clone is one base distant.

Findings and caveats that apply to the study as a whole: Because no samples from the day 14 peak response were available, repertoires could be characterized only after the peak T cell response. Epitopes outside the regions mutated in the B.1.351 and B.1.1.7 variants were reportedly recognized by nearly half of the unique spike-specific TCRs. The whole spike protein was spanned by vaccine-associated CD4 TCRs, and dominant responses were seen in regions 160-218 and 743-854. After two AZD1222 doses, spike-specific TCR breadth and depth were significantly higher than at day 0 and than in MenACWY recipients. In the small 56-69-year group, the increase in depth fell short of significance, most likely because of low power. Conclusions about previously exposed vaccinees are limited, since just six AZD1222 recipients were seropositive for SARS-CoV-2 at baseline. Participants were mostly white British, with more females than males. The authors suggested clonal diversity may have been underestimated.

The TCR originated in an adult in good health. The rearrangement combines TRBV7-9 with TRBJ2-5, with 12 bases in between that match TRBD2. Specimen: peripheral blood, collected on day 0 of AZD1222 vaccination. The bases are TGTGCCAGCAAGCCGGGACTAGCGGGAGAGACCCAGTACTTC. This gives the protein CASKPGLAGETQYF.